The 2 T cell receptor beta chains given below trace back to one sample, sequenced in a study of CD8 T cells in Susac syndrome (dated by TCRdb to between 2017 and 2020). The library was prepared using the immunoSEQ multiplex PCR assay. RNA was extracted with the RNeasy kit and about 0.45 to 1 ug was reverse transcribed using random hexamers. TCRdb cleaned the public reads at Q25 with fastp, built clones with MiXCR and kept in-frame beta chains. Every CDR3 protein is listed once, alongside the most common genes and DNA of its rows. The table for this sample lists approximately 70,000 distinct CDR3 sequences; nearly 96% of them were counted only once. 0.085% to 0.14% of the sample goes to the ten largest clones. Sequencing used CD4+ T cells from PBMCs. The receptor set was obtained from a human donor with multiple sclerosis.

The chain couples TRBV29-1 to TRBJ1-2; D is perhaps TRBD1 (6 bases). The CDR3 loop spans 13 amino acids. Germline-derived CDR1 and CDR2 are SQVTM and ANQGSEA. V was trimmed by 7 bases and J by 2 bases, leaving 14 bases between them. CDR3 amino acids: CSAAPDRNYGYTF. The DNA for the CDR3 is TGCAGCGCCGCCCCGGACAGAAACTATGGCTACACCTTC.

This sequence joins TRBV5-1 and TRBJ2-3; 7 nucleotides agree with TRBD1. CDR1 is SGHRS and CDR2 is YFSETQ in the germline V gene. V lost 4 bases to trimming and J lost 2 bases; unmatched junction nucleotides: 7. This CDR3 is 15 amino acids long. The CDR3 DNA follows: TGCGCCAGCAGCCGGGGACAGCGAGACACAGATACGCAGTATTTT. This encodes CASSRGQRDTDTQYF.